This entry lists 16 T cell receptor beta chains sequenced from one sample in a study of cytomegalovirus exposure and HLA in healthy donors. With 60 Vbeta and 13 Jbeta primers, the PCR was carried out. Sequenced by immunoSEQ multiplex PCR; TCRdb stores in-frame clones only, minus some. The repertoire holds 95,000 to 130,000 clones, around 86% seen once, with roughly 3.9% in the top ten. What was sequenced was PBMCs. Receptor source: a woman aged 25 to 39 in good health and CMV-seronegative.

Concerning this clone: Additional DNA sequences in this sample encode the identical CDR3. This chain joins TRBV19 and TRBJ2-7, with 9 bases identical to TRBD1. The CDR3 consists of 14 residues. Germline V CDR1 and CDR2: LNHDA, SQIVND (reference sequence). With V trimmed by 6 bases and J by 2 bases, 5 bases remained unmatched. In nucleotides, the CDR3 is TGTGCCAGTAGGAGGGACAGGGCGCCCTACGAGCAGTACTTC. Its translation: CASRRDRAPYEQYF. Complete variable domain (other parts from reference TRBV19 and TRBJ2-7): DGGITQSPKYLFRKEGQNVTLSCEQNLNHDAMYWYRQDPGQGLRLIYYSQIVNDFQKGDIAEGYSVSREKKESFPLTVTSAQKNPTAFYLCASRRDRAPYEQYFGPGTRLTVT.

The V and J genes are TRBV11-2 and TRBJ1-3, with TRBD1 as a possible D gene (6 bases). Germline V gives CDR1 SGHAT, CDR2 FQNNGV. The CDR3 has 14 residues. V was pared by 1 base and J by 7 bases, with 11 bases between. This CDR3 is CASSLGQGLNTIYF. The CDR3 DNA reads TGTGCCAGCAGCTTAGGGCAGGGGCTCAACACCATATATTTT. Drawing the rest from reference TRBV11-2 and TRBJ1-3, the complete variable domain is EAGVAQSPRYKIIEKRQSVAFWCNPISGHATLYWYQQILGQGPKLLIQFQNNGVVDDSQLPKDRFSAERLKGVDSTLKIQPAKLEDSAVYLCASSLGQGLNTIYFGEGSWLTVV.

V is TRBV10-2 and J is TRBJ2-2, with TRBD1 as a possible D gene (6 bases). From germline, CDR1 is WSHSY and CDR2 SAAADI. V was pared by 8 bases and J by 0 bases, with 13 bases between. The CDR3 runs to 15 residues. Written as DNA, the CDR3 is TGCGCCAGCGGACAGCCAACTGCGAACACCGGGGAGCTGTTTTTT. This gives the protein CASGQPTANTGELFF.

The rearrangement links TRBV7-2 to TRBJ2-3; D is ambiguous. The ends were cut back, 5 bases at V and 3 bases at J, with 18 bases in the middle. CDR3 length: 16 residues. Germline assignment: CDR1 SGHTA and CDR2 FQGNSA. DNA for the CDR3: TGTGCCAGCAGCGATAACCCCTTATCCCGGACAGATACGCAGTATTTT. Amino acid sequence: CASSDNPLSRTDTQYF.

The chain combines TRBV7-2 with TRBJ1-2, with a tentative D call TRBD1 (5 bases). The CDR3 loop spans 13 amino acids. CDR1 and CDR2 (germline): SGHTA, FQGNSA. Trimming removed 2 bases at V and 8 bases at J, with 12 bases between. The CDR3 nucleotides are TGTGCCAGCAGCTTAAAAGGGGCGGGGGGCTACACCTTC. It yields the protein CASSLKGAGGYTF.

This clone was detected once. CDR3 sequence reads: CASSVKDTQYF. CDR3 nucleotide sequence: TGTGCCAGCAGCGTTAAAGATACGCAGTATTTT. The J gene is TRBJ2-3, the V gene TRBV5-6; D gene uncertain. Looked up from germline, CDR1 is SGHDT and CDR2 is YYEEEE. V was shortened by 4 bases and J by 5 bases, with 5 bases between the two germline ends. The CDR3 length is 11 residues.

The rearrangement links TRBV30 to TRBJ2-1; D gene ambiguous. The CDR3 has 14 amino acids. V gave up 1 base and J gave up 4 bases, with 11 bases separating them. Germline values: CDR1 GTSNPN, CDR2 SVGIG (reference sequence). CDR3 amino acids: CAWSGRPAYNEQFF. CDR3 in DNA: TGTGCCTGGAGTGGGCGGCCAGCTTACAATGAGCAGTTCTTC.

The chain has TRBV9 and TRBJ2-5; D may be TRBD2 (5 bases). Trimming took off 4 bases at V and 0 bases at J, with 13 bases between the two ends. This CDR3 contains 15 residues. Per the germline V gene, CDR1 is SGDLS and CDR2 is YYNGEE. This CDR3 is CASSPIGLYQETQYF. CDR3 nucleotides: TGTGCCAGCAGCCCCATCGGACTGTACCAAGAGACCCAGTACTTC.

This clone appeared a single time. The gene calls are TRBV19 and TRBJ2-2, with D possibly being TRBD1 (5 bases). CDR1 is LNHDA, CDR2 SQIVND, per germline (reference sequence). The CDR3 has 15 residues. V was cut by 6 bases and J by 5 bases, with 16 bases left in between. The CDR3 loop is CASSRQKLETGELFF. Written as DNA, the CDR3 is TGTGCCAGTAGCCGACAGAAGCTAGAGACCGGGGAGCTGTTTTTT.

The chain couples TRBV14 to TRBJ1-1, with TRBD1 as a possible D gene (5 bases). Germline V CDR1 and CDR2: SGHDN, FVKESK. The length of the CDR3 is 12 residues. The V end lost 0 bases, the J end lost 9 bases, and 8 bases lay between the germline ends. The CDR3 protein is CASSQEGRQAFF. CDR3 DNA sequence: TGTGCCAGCAGCCAAGAGGGGCGCCAAGCTTTCTTT.

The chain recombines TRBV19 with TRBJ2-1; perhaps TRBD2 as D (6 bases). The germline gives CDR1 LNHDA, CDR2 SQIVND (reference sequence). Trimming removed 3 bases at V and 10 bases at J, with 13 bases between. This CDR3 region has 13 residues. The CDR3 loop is CASSIGGLDEQFF. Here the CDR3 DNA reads TGTGCCAGTAGTATTGGGGGGTTGGACGAGCAGTTCTTC.

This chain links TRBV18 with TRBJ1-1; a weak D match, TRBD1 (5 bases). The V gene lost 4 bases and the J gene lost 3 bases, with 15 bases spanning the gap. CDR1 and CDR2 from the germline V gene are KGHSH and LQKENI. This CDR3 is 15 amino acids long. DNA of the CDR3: TGTGCCAGCTCACAACTTGACAGTATCTACACTGAAGCTTTCTTT. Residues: CASSQLDSIYTEAFF. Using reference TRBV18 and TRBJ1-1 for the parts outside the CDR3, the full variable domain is NAGVMQNPRHLVRRRGQEARLRCSPMKGHSHVYWYRQLPEEGLKFMVYLQKENIIDESGMPKERFSAEFPKEGPSILRIQQVVRGDSAAYFCASSQLDSIYTEAFFGQGTRLTVV.

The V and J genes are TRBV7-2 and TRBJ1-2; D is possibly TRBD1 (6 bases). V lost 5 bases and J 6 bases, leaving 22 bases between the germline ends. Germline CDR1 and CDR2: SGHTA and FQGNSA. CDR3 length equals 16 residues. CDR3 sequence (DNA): TGTGCCAGCAGCCCAATAGGGGATACAGGGAAAAATGGCTACACCTTC. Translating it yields CASSPIGDTGKNGYTF.

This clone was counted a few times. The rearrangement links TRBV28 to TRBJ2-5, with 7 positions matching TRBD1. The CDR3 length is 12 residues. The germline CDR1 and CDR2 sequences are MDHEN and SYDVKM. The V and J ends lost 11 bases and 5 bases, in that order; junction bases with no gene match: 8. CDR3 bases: TGTGCCGAAGGGGGCCCTGGGGAGACCCAGTACTTC. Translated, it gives CAEGGPGETQYF.

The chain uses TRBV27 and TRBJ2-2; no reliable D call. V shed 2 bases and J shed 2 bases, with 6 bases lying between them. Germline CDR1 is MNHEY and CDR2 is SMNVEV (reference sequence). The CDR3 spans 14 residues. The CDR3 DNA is TGTGCCAGCAGTTTACTGTCTAACACCGGGGAGCTGTTTTTT. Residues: CASSLLSNTGELFF.

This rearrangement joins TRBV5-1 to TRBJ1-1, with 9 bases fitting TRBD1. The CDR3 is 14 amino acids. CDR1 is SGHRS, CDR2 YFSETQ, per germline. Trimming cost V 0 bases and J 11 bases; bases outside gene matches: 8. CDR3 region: CASSLGDREFLAFF. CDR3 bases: TGCGCCAGCAGCTTGGGGGACAGGGAGTTTTTGGCTTTCTTT.